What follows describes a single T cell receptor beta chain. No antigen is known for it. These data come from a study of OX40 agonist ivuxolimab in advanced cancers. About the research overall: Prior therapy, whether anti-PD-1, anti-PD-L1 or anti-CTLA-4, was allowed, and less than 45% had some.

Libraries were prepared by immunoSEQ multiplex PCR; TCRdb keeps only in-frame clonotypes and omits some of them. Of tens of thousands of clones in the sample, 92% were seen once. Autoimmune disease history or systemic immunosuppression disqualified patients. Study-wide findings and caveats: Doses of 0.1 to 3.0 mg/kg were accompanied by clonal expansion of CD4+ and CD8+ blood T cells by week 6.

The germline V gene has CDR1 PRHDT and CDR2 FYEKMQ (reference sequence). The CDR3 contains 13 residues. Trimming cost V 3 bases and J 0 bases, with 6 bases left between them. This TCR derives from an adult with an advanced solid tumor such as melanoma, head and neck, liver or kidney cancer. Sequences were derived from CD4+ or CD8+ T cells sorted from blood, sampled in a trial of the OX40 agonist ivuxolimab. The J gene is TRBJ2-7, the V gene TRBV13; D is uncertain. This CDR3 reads CASSFRSSYEQYF. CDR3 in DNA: TGTGCCAGCAGCTTCCGCAGCTCCTACGAGCAGTACTTC.